This TCR beta chain was identified in a study of blood T cell repertoires in COVID-19. Sequenced by immunoSEQ multiplex PCR; TCRdb stores in-frame clones only, minus some. This sample carries 70,000 to 80,000 clones, approximately 88% of them seen once, and the ten largest clones take approximately 12%. The CDR3 is 13 residues long. V shed 5 bases and J 7 bases; nucleotides not matched to a gene: 3. J is TRBJ2-5 and V is TRBV12-3 or TRBV12-4; 11 nucleotides agree with TRBD1. Material: peripheral blood. The TCR was taken from a human donor in a cohort sampled during active COVID-19. CDR3 DNA sequence: TGTGCCAGCAGTGGGACAGGGGGAGGGACCCAGTACTTC. It yields the protein CASSGTGGGTQYF.